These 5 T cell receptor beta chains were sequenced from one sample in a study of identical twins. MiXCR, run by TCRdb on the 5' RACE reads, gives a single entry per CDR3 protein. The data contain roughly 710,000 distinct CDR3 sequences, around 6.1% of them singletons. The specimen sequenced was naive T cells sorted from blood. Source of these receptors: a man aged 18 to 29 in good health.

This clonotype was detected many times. This CDR3 reads CARPEKGTSGRTTDTQYF. CDR3 coding DNA: TGTGCCAGGCCCGAAAAAGGGACTAGCGGGAGGACCACAGATACGCAGTATTTT. The J gene is TRBJ2-3, the V gene TRBV11-1; TRBD2 aligns across 15 bases. The V and J ends lost 9 bases and 2 bases, in that order; junction bases with no gene match: 12. The CDR3 is made up of 18 amino acids. CDR1 and CDR2 from the germline V gene are SGHAT and FQDESV (reference sequence).

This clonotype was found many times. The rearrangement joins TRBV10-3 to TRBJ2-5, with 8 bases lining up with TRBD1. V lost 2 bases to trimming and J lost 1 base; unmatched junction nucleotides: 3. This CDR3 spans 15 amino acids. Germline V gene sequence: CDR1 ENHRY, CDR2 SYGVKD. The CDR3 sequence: CAISEGQGSQETQYF. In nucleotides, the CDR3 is TGTGCCATCAGTGAGGGACAGGGCTCCCAAGAGACCCAGTACTTC.

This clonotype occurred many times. The CDR3: CASSPPTGSGGYTF. Here the CDR3 DNA reads TGCGCCAGCAGCCCGCCGACGGGGTCGGGTGGCTACACCTTC. The chain carries TRBV5-1 and TRBJ1-2; D remains unclear. Per germline, CDR1 SGHRS and CDR2 YFSETQ. The CDR3 length is 14 residues. The V end was cut by 4 bases, the J end by 7 bases, with 17 bases between.

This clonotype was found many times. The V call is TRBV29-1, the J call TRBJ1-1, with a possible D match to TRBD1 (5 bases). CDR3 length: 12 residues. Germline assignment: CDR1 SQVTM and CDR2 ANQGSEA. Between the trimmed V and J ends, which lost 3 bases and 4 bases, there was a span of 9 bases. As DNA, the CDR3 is TGCAGCGTTGAGGTACAGGTCACTGAAGCTTTCTTT. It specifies CSVEVQVTEAFF.

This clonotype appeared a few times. CDR3 coding DNA: TGTGCCAGCAGCTTAGGAATGGGGGAGCGCACAGATACGCAGTATTTT. It is translated as CASSLGMGERTDTQYF. The chain uses TRBV7-2 and TRBJ2-3, with D perhaps matching TRBD1 or TRBD2 (5 bases each). CDR1 is SGHTA, CDR2 FQGNSA, per germline. The CDR3 has 16 amino acids. V lost 1 base and J lost 1, with 12 bases in between.